This TCR beta chain originates from a study of blood T cell repertoires in COVID-19 (dated by TCRdb to the early 2020s). With regard to the full study: Samples covering the acute and convalescent phases of COVID-19 were provided by collaborators in the United States, Italy and Spain. The prospective study material was composed of cDNA or gDNA derived from T cells, B-cell-depleted T cells, or PBMCs. Deeply sampled blood TCRbeta repertoires from subjects exposed to, actively infected with, or recovered from COVID-19 were included in the dataset. A freely available public database, intended as a resource for researchers studying the immune response to SARS-CoV-2, is where the repertoires were released. The samples were drawn from two sources: the first 160 participants of the ongoing ImmuneRACE study, and 950 to 1,500 subjects contributed by 6 global collaborators. The sample metadata nearly always contained a de-identified subject ID, COVID-19 status, age in years and sex. Where HLA class I and class II types were available, the types were taken from metadata supplied by the sample provider, not from assay-based typing.

In the prospective study, participants were roughly 18 to 100 years old, resided in under 30 geographic areas of the United States, and were enrolled through a virtual design. Cohort assignment in the prospective study relied on participant-reported clinical history from a screening survey and a study questionnaire. Each participant in the prospective study had whole blood, serum and a nasopharyngeal or oropharyngeal swab collected by mobile phlebotomists. Additional blood draws and questionnaires over a roughly two-month period could optionally be provided by prospective study participants. Blood samples from the prospective study were shipped frozen or at room temperature prior to DNA extraction. Comments on this clone: The antigen it recognizes is unknown. No clone much larger than this one lies a single base away; base qualities are absent.

TCRbeta CDR3 regions were amplified from genomic DNA using the immunoSEQ Assay, a bias-controlled multiplex PCR. Under the source paper's analysis protocol: Nucleated cell counts per sample were estimated from amplification of reference gene primers within the assay. Sequence reads were collapsed and filtered to measure the absolute abundance of every unique TCRbeta CDR3 rearrangement. For each sample, productive Simpson clonality was calculated by taking the square root of Simpson's diversity index across productive rearrangements. The source is immuneACCESS, and TCRdb retained only in-frame sequences with V and J called. Part of the clones is not carried over; for the studies checked, unresolved V genes explain less than half of this, and the remainder is unexplained. That table is the source of V, J and clone size, and D and trimming were worked out from the DNA. This sample is represented by around 200,000 clones; about 83% of them were singletons. The top ten clonotypes cover 4.5% to 7% of the sample.

The germline V gene (reference sequence) yields MNHEY for CDR1 and SMNVEV for CDR2. V is pared back by 8 bases and J by 7 bases, with 14 bases lying between the germline termini. Taken from cysteine to phenylalanine, the CDR3 has 13 residues. The sequence is cut down to CDR3 DNA, 39 bases in frame from base 1. Results and caveats for the whole study, not just this receptor: Clinical and demographic metadata were provided uncurated, with the amount varying by source and participant.

The sequencing input was PBMCs or T cells enriched from blood (not recorded which). The sequence joins TRBV27 to TRBJ1-4; a weak D assignment points to TRBD1 (6 bases agree). The sequence was collected from a man aged 35-49 years with acute COVID-19. In nucleotide form, the sequence is TGTGCCAGCTTCTCAGGGGAACTTGAAAAACTGTTTTTT. Its coded protein is CASFSGELEKLFF.